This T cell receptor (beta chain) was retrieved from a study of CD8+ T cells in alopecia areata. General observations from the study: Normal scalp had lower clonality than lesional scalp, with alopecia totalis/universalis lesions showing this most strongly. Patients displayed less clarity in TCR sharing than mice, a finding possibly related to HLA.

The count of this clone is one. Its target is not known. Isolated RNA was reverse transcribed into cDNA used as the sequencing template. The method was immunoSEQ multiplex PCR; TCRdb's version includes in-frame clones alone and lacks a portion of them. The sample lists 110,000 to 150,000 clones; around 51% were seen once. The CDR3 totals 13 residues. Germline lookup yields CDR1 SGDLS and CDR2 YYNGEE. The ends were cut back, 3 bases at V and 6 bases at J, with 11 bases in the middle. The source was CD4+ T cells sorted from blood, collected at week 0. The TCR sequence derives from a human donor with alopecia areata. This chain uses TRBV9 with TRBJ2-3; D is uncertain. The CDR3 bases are TGTGCCAGCAGCGCAGGCAATAGGGATACGCAGTATTTT. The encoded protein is CASSAGNRDTQYF. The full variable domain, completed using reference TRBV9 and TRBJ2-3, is DSGVTQTPKHLITATGQRVTLRCSPRSGDLSVYWYQQSLDQGLQFLIQYYNGEERAKGNILERFSAQQFPDLHSELNLSSLELGDSALYFCASSAGNRDTQYFGPGTRLTVL.